Listed below are T cell receptor beta chains from one sample, sequenced in a study of human T cells and chemical hapten exposure. One entry per CDR3 protein, called by TCRdb with MiXCR from the RACE reads. The table includes roughly 110,000 distinct CDR3 sequences, less than 15% detected once. The sequencing here drew on whole blood, taken in connection with sensitization to the hapten diphenylcyclopropenone (DPC). These receptors all come from a woman in her 50s with alopecia areata. Some clones in this sample may be carry-over from other donors' samples. CDR3s include the opening cysteine and the closing phenylalanine or tryptophan. The D gene is left open where the match is weak. A clone size is listed for some rows: how often the clone was seen (once, few, many), or a class if it is expanded.

d_gene: NA; v_gene: TRBV18; abundance: few; j_gene: TRBJ2-7; CDR3nt: TGTGCCAGCTCTGGGACCTACGAGCAGTACTTC; CDR3aa: CASSGTYEQYF
d_gene: NA; v_gene: TRBV7-8; abundance: NA; j_gene: TRBJ2-3; CDR3nt: TGTGCCAGGAGCCCCAACACGGCAGATACGCAGTATTTT; CDR3aa: CARSPNTADTQYF
d_gene: NA; v_gene: TRBV29-1; abundance: NA; j_gene: TRBJ2-5; CDR3nt: TGCAGCGTTGAAGGTCTCCTGAAAGAGACCCAGTACTTC; CDR3aa: CSVEGLLKETQYF
d_gene: TRBD1; v_gene: TRBV24-1; abundance: NA; j_gene: TRBJ2-3; CDR3nt: TGTGCCACCGGGGACAGGGTCACAGATACGCAGTATTTT; CDR3aa: CATGDRVTDTQYF
d_gene: TRBD2; v_gene: TRBV3-1; abundance: few; j_gene: TRBJ2-4; CDR3nt: TGTGCCAGCAGCCAAGATCAGAGGACTAGCGGGAGGGATCAGTACTTC; CDR3aa: CASSQDQRTSGRDQYF
d_gene: NA; v_gene: TRBV12-3/TRBV12-4; abundance: NA; j_gene: TRBJ1-5; CDR3nt: TGTGCCAGCAGTTTAGCGGGAGGGTCGAGCAATCAGCCCCAGCATTTT; CDR3aa: CASSLAGGSSNQPQHF
d_gene: NA; v_gene: TRBV6-4; abundance: NA; j_gene: TRBJ1-5; CDR3nt: TGTGCCAGCAGTGTGGATTTGGGTCAGCCCCAGCATTTT; CDR3aa: CASSVDLGQPQHF
d_gene: NA; v_gene: TRBV28; abundance: many; j_gene: TRBJ2-1; CDR3nt: TGTGCCAGTGAGGGGGGGGTTATCAATGAGCAGTTCTTC; CDR3aa: CASEGGVINEQFF
d_gene: NA; v_gene: TRBV29-1; abundance: few; j_gene: TRBJ2-1; CDR3nt: TGCAGCGTTTCGGGCAACTCCTACAATGAGCAGTTCTTC; CDR3aa: CSVSGNSYNEQFF
d_gene: NA; v_gene: TRBV10-3; abundance: many; j_gene: TRBJ2-6; CDR3nt: TGTGCCATCAGTGATTCAACTGGGGCCAACGTCCTGACTTTC; CDR3aa: CAISDSTGANVLTF
d_gene: NA; v_gene: TRBV12-3/TRBV12-4; abundance: many; j_gene: TRBJ2-1; CDR3nt: TGTGCCAGCAGTTTATCCGGGAGCTCCTACAATGAGCAGTTCTTC; CDR3aa: CASSLSGSSYNEQFF
d_gene: TRBD2; v_gene: TRBV4-3; abundance: NA; j_gene: TRBJ2-7; CDR3nt: TGCGCCAGCAGCCTAAAAACCGGGACTAGCGGGGTCTACGAGCAGTACTTC; CDR3aa: CASSLKTGTSGVYEQYF
d_gene: TRBD1; v_gene: TRBV19; abundance: many; j_gene: TRBJ1-5; CDR3nt: TGTGCCAGTAAAGACAGGGTCGGTCAGCCCCAGCATTTT; CDR3aa: CASKDRVGQPQHF
d_gene: NA; v_gene: TRBV6-5; abundance: many; j_gene: TRBJ2-1; CDR3nt: TGTGCCAGCAGTTACTCGGTTAACAGGGCCTACAATGAGCAGTTCTTC; CDR3aa: CASSYSVNRAYNEQFF
d_gene: NA; v_gene: TRBV7-9; abundance: few; j_gene: TRBJ2-7; CDR3nt: TGTGCCAGCAGCCCCTGGGGGTACGAGCAGTACTTC; CDR3aa: CASSPWGYEQYF
d_gene: NA; v_gene: TRBV5-1; abundance: NA; j_gene: TRBJ2-7; CDR3nt: TGCGCCAGCAGCCACGGGGGAGACTCCTACGAGCAGTACTTC; CDR3aa: CASSHGGDSYEQYF
d_gene: TRBD1; v_gene: TRBV7-2; abundance: NA; j_gene: TRBJ2-3; CDR3nt: TGTGCCAGCAGCTTAGAGAGACAGGGGGCAGATACGCAGTATTTT; CDR3aa: CASSLERQGADTQYF
d_gene: NA; v_gene: TRBV19; abundance: NA; j_gene: TRBJ2-2; CDR3nt: TGTGCCAGTAGTAGGCGGTACACCGGGGAGCTGTTTTTT; CDR3aa: CASSRRYTGELFF
d_gene: NA; v_gene: TRBV10-2; abundance: NA; j_gene: TRBJ1-1; CDR3nt: TGCGCCAGCGGGAAGGTAGGCACTGAAGCTTTCTTT; CDR3aa: CASGKVGTEAFF
d_gene: NA; v_gene: TRBV2; abundance: NA; j_gene: TRBJ2-7; CDR3nt: TGTGCCAGCAGTGCACCCCTTTCCTACGAGCAGTACTTC; CDR3aa: CASSAPLSYEQYF
d_gene: NA; v_gene: TRBV5-1; abundance: many; j_gene: TRBJ1-1; CDR3nt: TGCGCCAGCAGCTTGGGAAGGTTGGATTTGAACACTGAAGCTTTCTTT; CDR3aa: CASSLGRLDLNTEAFF
d_gene: NA; v_gene: TRBV28; abundance: few; j_gene: TRBJ2-5; CDR3nt: TGTGCCAGCAGTTTTGCAGGATTAGAGACCCAGTACTTC; CDR3aa: CASSFAGLETQYF
d_gene: TRBD2; v_gene: TRBV3-1; abundance: NA; j_gene: TRBJ2-4; CDR3nt: TGTGCCAGCAGCCAACCGATGGGCGGGGGGACCAAAAACATTCAGTACTTC; CDR3aa: CASSQPMGGGTKNIQYF
d_gene: NA; v_gene: TRBV7-8; abundance: few; j_gene: TRBJ2-7; CDR3nt: TGTGCCAGCAGCCTATCGTGGGCCAGACAGGACATAACCTACGAGCAGTACTTC; CDR3aa: CASSLSWARQDITYEQYF
d_gene: NA; v_gene: TRBV27; abundance: many; j_gene: TRBJ2-5; CDR3nt: TGTGCCAGCAGTGGATCCGGGACGGCCGAAGAGACCCAGTACTTC; CDR3aa: CASSGSGTAEETQYF
d_gene: NA; v_gene: TRBV28; abundance: few; j_gene: TRBJ2-3; CDR3nt: TGTGCCAGCAGTTTCCGGCCAGCGCCAGATACGCAGTATTTT; CDR3aa: CASSFRPAPDTQYF
d_gene: TRBD2; v_gene: TRBV5-1; abundance: NA; j_gene: TRBJ2-1; CDR3nt: TGCGCCAGCAGCTCCGGGGAACTAGCGGGAGACCATGAGCAGTTCTTC; CDR3aa: CASSSGELAGDHEQFF
d_gene: NA; v_gene: TRBV6-2/TRBV6-3; abundance: many; j_gene: TRBJ1-1; CDR3nt: TGTGCCAGCCACGAGAACAGGCTCATGACTGAAGCTTTCTTT; CDR3aa: CASHENRLMTEAFF
d_gene: TRBD1; v_gene: TRBV19; abundance: many; j_gene: TRBJ2-6; CDR3nt: TGTGCCAGTCGGAGACAGGGTGGTTCTGGGGCCAACGTCCTGACTTTC; CDR3aa: CASRRQGGSGANVLTF
d_gene: TRBD1; v_gene: TRBV7-6; abundance: NA; j_gene: TRBJ1-2; CDR3nt: TGTGCCAGCAGTCATCTCGGGACAGGGACCATCTATGGCTACACCTTC; CDR3aa: CASSHLGTGTIYGYTF
d_gene: NA; v_gene: TRBV28; abundance: NA; j_gene: TRBJ1-1; CDR3nt: TGTGCCAGCAGTGAACAGGGCTCCGAAGCTTTCTTT; CDR3aa: CASSEQGSEAFF
d_gene: TRBD2; v_gene: TRBV20-1; abundance: few; j_gene: TRBJ2-7; CDR3nt: TGCAGTGCTAGGGGGACTAGCGGGAGACTGTACTTC; CDR3aa: CSARGTSGRLYF
d_gene: NA; v_gene: TRBV3-1; abundance: few; j_gene: TRBJ1-2; CDR3nt: TGTGCCAGCAGCCAAGTCTTTCAGGATAGGGATGGCTACACCTTC; CDR3aa: CASSQVFQDRDGYTF
d_gene: TRBD2; v_gene: TRBV4-3; abundance: few; j_gene: TRBJ2-2; CDR3nt: TGCGCCAGCAGCCCAGTTCGGGGGGCCGGGGAGCTGTTTTTT; CDR3aa: CASSPVRGAGELFF
d_gene: TRBD1; v_gene: TRBV10-3; abundance: NA; j_gene: TRBJ2-1; CDR3nt: TGTGCCATCAGTAGGGACAGGGGGGTCGATGAGCAGTTCTTC; CDR3aa: CAISRDRGVDEQFF
d_gene: NA; v_gene: TRBV4-3; abundance: NA; j_gene: TRBJ1-4; CDR3nt: TGCGCCAGCAGCCAAGGAGCGAGGTTGGGTGAAAAACTGTTTTTT; CDR3aa: CASSQGARLGEKLFF
d_gene: TRBD2; v_gene: TRBV27; abundance: many; j_gene: TRBJ2-7; CDR3nt: TGTGCCAGCAGTTTATCGGCGGCTAGCGGGACTCGAGAGCAGTACTTC; CDR3aa: CASSLSAASGTREQYF
d_gene: TRBD2; v_gene: TRBV4-1; abundance: many; j_gene: TRBJ2-3; CDR3nt: TGCGCCAGCAGGCCAGCGGGGCCCACAGATACGCAGTATTTT; CDR3aa: CASRPAGPTDTQYF
d_gene: NA; v_gene: TRBV28; abundance: many; j_gene: TRBJ1-5; CDR3nt: TGTGCCAGCAGTTTCATTGGGTCCACGGATCAGCCCCAGCATTTT; CDR3aa: CASSFIGSTDQPQHF
d_gene: NA; v_gene: TRBV12-3/TRBV12-4; abundance: NA; j_gene: TRBJ2-7; CDR3nt: TGTGCCAGCAGTTCCCCCCCGATCTACGAGCAGTACTTC; CDR3aa: CASSSPPIYEQYF
d_gene: NA; v_gene: TRBV18; abundance: NA; j_gene: TRBJ2-1; CDR3nt: TGTGCCAGCTCCCCCGGGCGACAGGTCAATGAGCAGTTCTTC; CDR3aa: CASSPGRQVNEQFF
d_gene: TRBD2; v_gene: TRBV12-3/TRBV12-4; abundance: few; j_gene: TRBJ2-3; CDR3nt: TGTGCCAGCAGCCCGACTAGCGGGAGCCAGGATACGCAGTATTTT; CDR3aa: CASSPTSGSQDTQYF
d_gene: TRBD1; v_gene: TRBV6-1; abundance: many; j_gene: TRBJ2-7; CDR3nt: TGTGCCAGCAGTGAAGTTATAGGACAGGCGACCTACGAGCAGTACTTC; CDR3aa: CASSEVIGQATYEQYF
d_gene: NA; v_gene: TRBV20-1; abundance: many; j_gene: TRBJ1-2; CDR3nt: TGCAGTGCTAGCGGGGGGCGGGCCAGCGGATATGGCTACACCTTC; CDR3aa: CSASGGRASGYGYTF
d_gene: TRBD1; v_gene: TRBV7-9; abundance: few; j_gene: TRBJ1-1; CDR3nt: TGTGCCAGCAGCTTATATACCGGGACAGGTTTTATGAGCACTGAAGCTTTCTTT; CDR3aa: CASSLYTGTGFMSTEAFF
d_gene: NA; v_gene: TRBV6-1; abundance: NA; j_gene: TRBJ2-7; CDR3nt: TGTGCCAGCAGCCGACCCGCAGGGGGGTACGAGCAGTACTTC; CDR3aa: CASSRPAGGYEQYF
d_gene: NA; v_gene: TRBV5-1; abundance: few; j_gene: TRBJ1-1; CDR3nt: TGCGCCAGCAGCTTGGCGGCCATGAACACTGAAGCTTTCTTT; CDR3aa: CASSLAAMNTEAFF
d_gene: NA; v_gene: TRBV28; abundance: many; j_gene: TRBJ1-2; CDR3nt: TGTGCCAGCAGTTTACGAGGCTATGGCTACACCTTC; CDR3aa: CASSLRGYGYTF
d_gene: NA; v_gene: TRBV7-2; abundance: many; j_gene: TRBJ1-4; CDR3nt: TGTGCCAGCAGCTTAGGAGGAAAACTGTTTTTT; CDR3aa: CASSLGGKLFF
d_gene: NA; v_gene: TRBV28; abundance: few; j_gene: TRBJ1-2; CDR3nt: TGTGCCAGCAGCCTTTCAATTGGGCAGGGAACCTATGGCTACACCTTC; CDR3aa: CASSLSIGQGTYGYTF
d_gene: NA; v_gene: TRBV21-1; abundance: few; j_gene: TRBJ1-1; CDR3nt: TGTGCCAGCCATCCCGATACGGGAACTGAAGCTTTCTTT; CDR3aa: CASHPDTGTEAFF
d_gene: NA; v_gene: TRBV12-3/TRBV12-4; abundance: many; j_gene: TRBJ1-1; CDR3nt: TGTGCCAGCAGCCTTCTAGGAGCAGGTGAAGCTTTCTTT; CDR3aa: CASSLLGAGEAFF
d_gene: NA; v_gene: TRBV4-1; abundance: few; j_gene: TRBJ2-3; CDR3nt: TGCGCCAGCAGCCAAGAAGTCGGGGGCCTTCGAACAGATACGCAGTATTTT; CDR3aa: CASSQEVGGLRTDTQYF
d_gene: NA; v_gene: TRBV29-1; abundance: many; j_gene: TRBJ1-5; CDR3nt: TGCAGCGCCAGCGGGCAGTTGAATCAGCCCCAGCATTTT; CDR3aa: CSASGQLNQPQHF
d_gene: TRBD1; v_gene: TRBV7-6; abundance: NA; j_gene: TRBJ2-2; CDR3nt: TGTGCCAGCAGCTGGAGGACAGGGGGAAACACCGGGGAGCTGTTTTTT; CDR3aa: CASSWRTGGNTGELFF